Listed here is a single TCR beta chain. It lacks a known antigen. Base qualities are not provided; no much larger clone lies one nucleotide away. The germline V gene (reference sequence) supplies CDR1 LNHDA and CDR2 SQIVND. V gives up 4 bases and J gives up 7 bases, and the segment between their germline ends measures 11 bases. The CDR3 goes from the cysteine to the phenylalanine over 12 residues. This entry keeps only the CDR3 DNA: 36 bases, framed from base 1. These data come from a study of OX40 agonist ivuxolimab in advanced cancers. In the study overall: Ivuxolimab was a fully human IgG2 agonistic monoclonal antibody targeting the costimulatory receptor OX40 (CD134). Intravenous ivuxolimab was administered to patients every 2 weeks at six dose levels: 0.01, 0.1, 0.3, 1.5, 3 and 10 mg/kg. Of the approximately 54 dose-escalation patients, hepatocellular carcinoma was present in approximately 20, melanoma in approximately 15, renal cell carcinoma in 9 and head and neck cancer in 9. A male proportion of about 79% and a mean age of about 60 years, ranging from about 20 to 80, were recorded for the dose-escalation cohort. Prior anti-PD-1, anti-PD-L1 or anti-CTLA-4 therapy was permitted, and about two fifths of dose-escalation patients had received checkpoint inhibitors. Partial responses occurred in three dose-escalation patients, of whom one had hepatocellular carcinoma and two had cutaneous melanoma. Peripheral TCRbeta sequencing aimed to test whether ivuxolimab altered TCR sequence diversity and caused clonal T-cell expansion. The paper reports the monotherapy dose-escalation portion (N = 52 patients) of the phase I ivuxolimab trial. Overall study outcomes, separate from this receptor: Low levels of normalized T-cell clonal expansion were also seen in some patients who did not respond. In the 0.1-3.0 mg/kg groups, partial responders were among the patients with the lowest normalized peripheral clonal expansion, particularly in CD8+ T cells. At doses of 0.1 to 3.0 mg/kg, clonal expansion of both CD4+ and CD8+ T cells in blood was seen between baseline and week 6. After ivuxolimab, CD8+ T cells had more expanded clones than CD4+ T cells on average. The antigen specificity of the clonally expanded peripheral T cells was not determined.

The trial excluded patients who had a history of autoimmune disease or who were on systemic immunosuppression. Peripheral blood for TCR sequencing was collected from all dose cohorts at baseline, on cycle 4 day 1, and on cycle 7 day 1. Samples were obtained from an open-label, multicenter, first-in-human phase I dose-escalation trial of ivuxolimab. Adults with locally advanced or metastatic head and neck squamous cell, hepatocellular, melanoma or renal cell carcinoma were enrolled in the trial. Before TCR sequencing, CD4+ and CD8+ T cells were separately sorted from peripheral blood. Genomic DNA was extracted from sorted cells for sequencing of the TCRbeta CDR3 region. The immunoSEQ Assay was used for sequencing of TCRbeta CDR3 regions. What TCRdb holds here is the immuneACCESS table cut down to in-frame rearrangements. Part of the clones is not present; checked against another copy, under half of the missing clones reflect an unresolved V gene, and the others are unexplained. This sample lists under 80,000 clones; more than 70% were detected once. 0.7% to 1% of the sample is taken by the ten largest.

Material: CD4+ or CD8+ T cells sorted from blood, obtained in a trial of the OX40 agonist ivuxolimab. The chain is encoded by TRBV19 joined to TRBJ2-7, with a tentative D gene TRBD2 over 6 matching bases. This TCR came from an adult with an advanced solid tumor such as melanoma, head and neck, liver or kidney cancer. CDR3 loop: CASSTTSSEQYF. The DNA sequence is as follows: TGTGCCAGTAGTACGACTAGTTCTGAGCAGTACTTC.